Listed below are T cell receptor beta chains from one sample, sequenced in a study of Graves' ophthalmopathy and Graves' hyperthyroidism. MiXCR, run by TCRdb on the multiplex PCR reads, gives a single entry per CDR3 protein. The table lists roughly 610,000 distinct CDR3 sequences, about 24% of them singletons. Material: peripheral blood. The source of these receptors is a woman aged 18-30 years with stable Graves' hyperthyroidism. Some clones in this sample may be carry-over from other donors' samples. CDR3s include the opening cysteine and the closing phenylalanine or tryptophan. Each record gives: J gene, V gene, CDR3 protein.

j_gene: TRBJ2-2
v_gene: TRBV19
CDR3aa: CASSIEGLNTGELFF

j_gene: TRBJ2-2
v_gene: TRBV6-6
CDR3aa: CASRDGLAGGGISTGELFF

j_gene: TRBJ2-5
v_gene: TRBV20-1
CDR3aa: CSAPDSYTQYF

j_gene: TRBJ1-5
v_gene: TRBV10-3
CDR3aa: CAISESNSGQPQHF

j_gene: TRBJ1-6
v_gene: TRBV25-1
CDR3aa: CASSEWGQRNSPLHF

j_gene: TRBJ2-3
v_gene: TRBV24-1
CDR3aa: CATSDIGQGYEGYTDTQYF

j_gene: TRBJ2-7
v_gene: TRBV3-1
CDR3aa: CASSLKTGSIAF

j_gene: TRBJ1-1
v_gene: TRBV30
CDR3aa: CAWSVNRGWGTEAFF

j_gene: TRBJ2-7
v_gene: TRBV6-1
CDR3aa: CASSVGVYEQYF

j_gene: TRBJ1-2
v_gene: TRBV4-1
CDR3aa: CASSNIDSQWYGYTF

j_gene: TRBJ2-5
v_gene: TRBV2
CDR3aa: CASRDIAGFDQETQYF

j_gene: TRBJ1-2
v_gene: TRBV3-1
CDR3aa: CASSPNTGRTDGYTF

j_gene: TRBJ2-7
v_gene: TRBV4-1
CDR3aa: CASSQVLQGTYEQYF

j_gene: TRBJ1-2
v_gene: TRBV11-2
CDR3aa: CASSFTREGYGYTF

j_gene: TRBJ1-5
v_gene: TRBV12-3/TRBV12-4
CDR3aa: CASSANNQPQHF

j_gene: TRBJ1-1
v_gene: TRBV12-3/TRBV12-4
CDR3aa: CASSSSTGGITEAFF

j_gene: TRBJ1-1
v_gene: TRBV27
CDR3aa: CASSTTGLRAFF

j_gene: TRBJ1-1
v_gene: TRBV11-2
CDR3aa: CASSLGAGGVTEAFF

j_gene: TRBJ2-2
v_gene: TRBV10-1
CDR3aa: CASSGLRGLAGSGGELFF

j_gene: TRBJ2-7
v_gene: TRBV5-1
CDR3aa: CASSTSGYEQYF

j_gene: TRBJ2-5
v_gene: TRBV19
CDR3aa: CASSIVTSGLRKKETQYF

j_gene: TRBJ2-7
v_gene: TRBV19
CDR3aa: CASSSTGLGKGEQYF

j_gene: TRBJ2-2
v_gene: TRBV7-8
CDR3aa: CASSSWTSRAGELFF

j_gene: TRBJ1-5
v_gene: TRBV6-1
CDR3aa: CASRMRGQASNQPQHF

j_gene: TRBJ1-5
v_gene: TRBV12-3/TRBV12-4
CDR3aa: CASTPGTGNQPQHF

j_gene: TRBJ1-1
v_gene: TRBV20-1
CDR3aa: CSATGQAGGVAFF

j_gene: TRBJ1-5
v_gene: TRBV7-8
CDR3aa: CASSLQIDYGRYQPQHF

j_gene: TRBJ1-2
v_gene: TRBV6-1
CDR3aa: CASSGQRNYGYTF

j_gene: TRBJ1-2
v_gene: TRBV19
CDR3aa: CASRTGRNYGYTF

j_gene: TRBJ1-2
v_gene: TRBV5-1
CDR3aa: CASSPRTEALYGYTF

j_gene: TRBJ2-2
v_gene: TRBV19
CDR3aa: CASRGSVLTGELFF

j_gene: TRBJ1-1
v_gene: TRBV3-1
CDR3aa: CASSQGGVRMNTEAFF

j_gene: TRBJ2-5
v_gene: TRBV27
CDR3aa: CASSKRDREGETQYF

j_gene: TRBJ2-7
v_gene: TRBV6-1
CDR3aa: CASSETGGADYEQYF

j_gene: TRBJ1-1
v_gene: TRBV30
CDR3aa: CAWSRQDTEAFF

j_gene: TRBJ2-2
v_gene: TRBV12-3/TRBV12-4
CDR3aa: CASISDRMTGELFF

j_gene: TRBJ1-1
v_gene: TRBV7-2
CDR3aa: CASSLVTQKTEAFF

j_gene: TRBJ2-7
v_gene: TRBV7-8
CDR3aa: CASSLGRGDPYEQYF

j_gene: TRBJ2-7
v_gene: TRBV7-2
CDR3aa: CASSSYQRGSYEQYF

j_gene: TRBJ1-2
v_gene: TRBV15
CDR3aa: CATSRNPRDRAVSGYTF

j_gene: TRBJ1-2
v_gene: TRBV6-5
CDR3aa: CASSVLRDYGYTF

j_gene: TRBJ1-1
v_gene: TRBV28
CDR3aa: CASSLFDRDTEAFF

j_gene: TRBJ1-1
v_gene: TRBV6-1
CDR3aa: CASSFTPGWVNTEAFF

j_gene: TRBJ2-7
v_gene: TRBV7-9
CDR3aa: CASSLVGREQYF

j_gene: TRBJ1-1
v_gene: TRBV7-8
CDR3aa: CASSLGSLGRDTEAFF